The T cell receptor (beta chain) under discussion was sequenced for a study of cytomegalovirus exposure and HLA in healthy donors (dated by TCRdb to 2016 to 2017). Study-wide context: An earlier analysis of roughly 500 of the donors reported about 260 Gb of sequence data and around 100 million unique TCR beta sequences obtained from approximately 180 million T cells. Roughly 300 gigabases of sequencing data and tens of millions of unique TCR sequences made up an early release that covered approximately 650 HLA-typed donors. Among the roughly 390 genotyped donors, around 81% belonged to the genetic ancestry cluster associated with self-reported Caucasian donors. The study was designed to test whether signatures of past pathogen exposure could be identified by cataloging public T cell receptors. The study profiled the T cell repertoires of 500 to 800 subjects by immunosequencing and related them to cytomegalovirus serostatus. A separate validation cohort of roughly 130 different subjects was used in addition to the approximately 640-subject first cohort. High-throughput TCR immunosequencing, statistical association of individual TCRs with disease status, and machine learning were combined to predict cytomegalovirus infection status. A later analysis re-analyzed previously published TCR beta repertoires from 660 or so donors and added high-resolution HLA genotyping to study TCR occurrence patterns. In the later analysis, no new phenotypic data were used to find candidate immune exposures; instead, reliance was placed on TCR beta sequences and their occurrence across donors. An earlier analysis of 587 of the donors applied high-throughput TCR beta sequencing to assess whether each TCR beta V gene segment acted as functional or pseudogenic. Donor age, sex, ethnicity and CMV serostatus were compiled together with the repertoire data. A later genetic analysis took genome-wide SNP genotypes for about 65% of the 666 donors and used that subset as a discovery cohort. All discovery cohort repertoires had been generated using a single sequencing platform. HLA typing covered class I and class II loci at four-digit resolution. The number of donors typed differed by locus, with about 620-630 for A, B, C, DRB1 and DQB1, 522 for DQA1, about 610 for DPA1, and around 460 for DPB1. Roughly 5 DR-DQ haplotypes were handled as single units for association and clustering because linkage in the cohort was strong. Among around 400 genotyped donors of the cohort, an average of 235,054 unique TCR beta nucleotide sequences were sequenced per donor, roughly 18% of them non-productive. The study at large found these results: Presence/absence analyses assumed roughly uniform sequencing depth across donors, an assumption that may not hold. In a later analysis, some 18,000 TCR beta sequences were associated with specific HLA alleles at a false discovery rate of 0.05. A later analysis reported that several top co-occurrence clusters appeared linked to parvovirus B19, influenza, CMV and Epstein-Barr virus. The classifier was reported to diagnose cytomegalovirus status with high specificity and sensitivity in both the original cohort and the validation cohort. Three of the identified cytomegalovirus-associated TCR beta chains were confirmed in vitro to be specific for cytomegalovirus antigens. A total of roughly 160 TCR beta chains were listed by the study as associated with cytomegalovirus. CMV serostatus was the only immune exposure information available for the cohort. According to a later analysis, most CMV-associated TCR beta chains appeared to be HLA-restricted, and the HLA associations seemed to be driven largely by CMV exposure. The earlier analysis of 587 of the donors excluded roughly 17 rarely observed V segments, including chromosome 9 orphons, because counts were too low. The 87-base-pair reads could not distinguish some IMGT-functional V segments, including TRBV6-2 and TRBV6-3, so those segments were excluded. In this cohort, only TCR beta chains were sequenced, and detectable features were limited by the absence of alpha or paired-chain data. Compared with equally common non-associated chains, HLA-associated TCR beta chains in a later analysis were more clonally expanded and had lower generation probabilities. Correlated functional status among segregating V segments might reflect linkage disequilibrium, but an unknown experimental factor could not be ruled out. In an earlier analysis of about 540 of the donors, most TCR beta V segments were observed in productive rearrangements about 87% or about 30% of the time, broadly matching IMGT annotations. Because some donors lacked HLA typing at each locus, the association tests relied only on the typed subset. In a later analysis, TCR association rates were found to vary across HLA loci, with the most associated TCRs seen for DRB1 alleles and the fewest for HLA-C alleles. According to the authors, the approach could potentially be generalized to other disease states and immunological phenotypes. A further reported finding was that TCR beta sequences accurately predicted the HLA-A and HLA-B alleles for most subjects in the first cohort. While some public TCRs were present in many individuals, most TCR sequences turned up only very rarely across donors. A later genetic analysis associated a missense DCLRE1C variant with V-gene and J-gene trimming of TCR beta chains, and an independent cohort replicated the association. A group of highly shared sequence variants was considered likely to be a technical artifact of the sequencing pipeline. When HLA alleles, especially DR and DQ, strongly co-occurred, attributing TCR associations to individual alleles was difficult. In a later genetic analysis, fewer N-insertions in productive TCRs were reported among donors in an Asian-associated ancestry cluster than the roughly 640-donor mean.

In total, 500 to 700 healthy bone marrow donors made up the cohort. At the time of sampling, every cohort member was nominally healthy, though immune exposures that went unrecorded were likely present. The donor was CMV seropositive and belonged to the group of more than 250 seropositive cohort members. Every donor gave a peripheral blood sample, and the peripheral blood mononuclear cells from that sample were used for TCR beta sequencing. The Qiagen DNeasy Blood Extraction Kit was used to extract genomic DNA from the blood cell samples. Note on this clone: Its antigen target is currently unknown. Per-base qualities were not stored, and no clone one base away is much larger.

Library creation used the immunoSEQ multiplex PCR assay. For the multiplex PCR, a mixture combining 60 forward primers for TCR Vbeta segments and 13 reverse primers for TCR Jbeta segments was used. The CDR3 region of rearranged TCR beta genes was amplified from genomic DNA by a multiplex PCR assay. On the Illumina HiSeq System, the amplified TCR beta libraries were sequenced as 87-base-pair reads. The study's processing was this. A later analysis counted about 80 million unique TCR beta chains across the roughly 700 repertoires, and some 11 million of these chains were shared by at least two donors. Raw reads were error-corrected and collapsed into unique sequences by a nearest-neighbor algorithm in which closely related sequences were merged to remove PCR and sequencing errors. V, D and J gene segments were assigned by aligning CDR3 sequences to IMGT reference sequences. For a sequence to be retained, a match of at least six nucleotides to both a V gene segment and a J gene segment was required. Rearrangements were classified as productive when the CDR3 lacked stop codons and remained in frame with V and J, and all other rearrangements were classified as non-productive. Following IMGT convention, CDR3 was defined as the stretch from the second conserved V-encoded cysteine to the conserved J-encoded phenylalanine. The earlier analysis of some 600 of the donors excluded sequences that lacked an unambiguous match to a single V gene segment. In an earlier analysis of approximately 590 of the donors, V segments were called functional above 56.7% productive rearrangements and were called segregating when the between-donor standard deviation exceeded 5%. A statistical classification framework was built for diagnosing cytomegalovirus status from the catalog of TCR beta chain sequences. In a later analysis, TCR nucleotide sequences were compared against IMGT/GENE-DB human TR gene sequences so that V and J genes could be assigned. A later analysis assigned CDR3 sequences and most-parsimonious VDJ recombination scenarios with the TCRdist pipeline. In a later analysis, each TCR beta chain was defined by its CDR3 amino acid sequence together with its V-gene family, and reads lacking a unique V-gene family were excluded. A later analysis removed 500 to 650 highly shared, low-generation-probability nucleotide sequences to deal with suspected cross-contamination and a sequencing artifact. A later analysis calculated a clonal expansion index for each public chain from normalized within-repertoire ranks of inferred template counts. Generation probabilities in a later analysis came from a VDJ recombination model fitted to out-of-frame rearrangements, and those results were checked against IGoR. A later analysis scored TCR-TCR, TCR-HLA and TCR-CMV co-occurrence with hypergeometric tests, applying a repertoire-size bias correction to TCR pairs. False discovery rates were estimated in a later analysis by permuting HLA or CMV assignments 20 times. A later analysis grouped co-occurring TCRs with DBSCAN, adding TCRdist sequence similarity when clustering within HLA-allele-positive subsets. Co-occurrence clustering excluded repertoires with fewer than 30,000 or more than 120,000 public chains, plus five with anomalous nucleotide sharing. TCRdb re-hosts the immuneACCESS table, in-frame sequences only. Its copies lack some clones; in the studies checked, an unresolved V gene accounts for under half of them, and the cause for the rest is not known. That table gives V, J and clone size, and the DNA gave D and trimming. The table for this sample lists fewer than 250,000 clones; roughly 74% of them were counted only once. The top ten constitute 13% to 15% of the sample.

The germline V and J ends show losses of 5 bases and 9 bases respectively, and no gene match explains 6 bases of the junction. Per the germline V gene, MGHRA is the CDR1 and YSYEKL is the CDR2. The CDR3 starts with the cysteine, ends with the phenylalanine, and has 14 residues. Left in the record is the CDR3 DNA by itself, 42 bases read in frame from the first base. The V and J genes are TRBV4-1 and TRBJ1-6; the junction holds 8 bases that match TRBD1. This sequence was found in a woman younger than 45 in good health and CMV-seropositive. The sample comprised PBMCs. The sequence in DNA is TGCGCCAGCAGCACCGGGACAGGCCTTTCACCCCTCCACTTT. Translated, it reads CASSTGTGLSPLHF.